This TCR beta chain was sequenced during a study of shared clonotypes between healthy human individuals. Sequencing used immunoSEQ multiplex PCR; TCRdb keeps in-frame clones, though not all of them. The table shows about 490,000 clones, with almost 80% occurring only once. This CDR3 has 14 amino acids. V was pared by 4 bases and J by 3 bases, with 12 bases between. In germline, CDR1 is SGHNT, CDR2 YYREEE (reference sequence). This clone was recorded at least ten times. The specimen sequenced was PBMCs. The rearrangement links TRBV5-4 to TRBJ2-3, with D perhaps TRBD2 (6 bases). The sequence was collected from a woman aged 40 to 55 in good health. Some clones in this sample may be carry-over from other donors' samples. The CDR3 protein is CASSMGGWTDTQYF. CDR3 bases: TGTGCCAGCAGCATGGGAGGTTGGACAGATACGCAGTATTTT.